These 11 T cell receptor beta chains were sequenced from one sample in a study of T cells expressing NK-cell markers. From the 5' RACE reads, TCRdb lists one entry per CDR3 protein and no DNA. The table lists 550,000 or so distinct CDR3 sequences. Sequencing was done on a sample of blood T cells: a sorted CD56 or NKG2C T cell subset, CD4+ or CD8+ T cells, or bulk PBMC T cells (not recorded which). The receptors were gathered from a man between 18 and 29 years old in good health.

The CDR3 is CASNKLRDTYSNNEQFF. The rearrangement uses TRBV5-8 and TRBJ2-1; checking the TCRdb D call of TRBD1 is not possible without DNA. CDR3 length equals 17 residues. Germline CDR1 and CDR2: SGHTS and YDEGEE.

The rearrangement links TRBV7-6 to TRBJ2-5. Germline-derived CDR1 and CDR2 are SGHVS and FNYEAQ. This CDR3 comprises 14 residues. This CDR3 reads CASSLSQYQETQYF.

V is TRBV7-9 and J is TRBJ2-1; the D gene TCRdb calls, TRBD2, cannot be checked with no DNA. This CDR3 comprises 16 residues. In germline, CDR1 is SEHNR, CDR2 FQNEAQ (reference sequence). Here the CDR3 reads CASSRQTGLAGNEQFF.

The CDR3 spells CASSPQGRKQPQHF. The chain couples TRBV28 to TRBJ1-5; no DNA is available, so the TRBD1 call from TCRdb remains unchecked. Germline CDR1 and CDR2: MDHEN and SYDVKM. The CDR3 is 14 amino acids.

The J gene is TRBJ2-1, the V gene TRBV20-1; with no DNA, the TCRdb D assignment of TRBD2 cannot be verified. Germline CDR1 reads DFQATT; CDR2 reads SNEGSKA (reference sequence). CDR3 length: 16 residues. CDR3 sequence: CSASDVLAGGYNEQFF.

The chain joins TRBV20-1 to TRBJ1-1; TCRdb proposes TRBD1, but this gene call is untestable without DNA. Germline V gene lookup returns CDR1 DFQATT and CDR2 SNEGSKA (reference sequence). The CDR3 is 13 residues long. CDR3: CSAPGGVNTEAFF.

J is TRBJ1-5 and V is TRBV4-1; without DNA, the TCRdb call of TRBD1 cannot be checked. Germline V gene data show CDR1 as MGHRA and CDR2 as YSYEKL. The CDR3 is 17 residues long. The CDR3 sequence: CASSQEGETGGTQPQHF.

V is TRBV29-1 and J is TRBJ2-6; TCRdb calls TRBD1, which cannot be checked without DNA. CDR3 size: 17 residues. Germline V CDR1 and CDR2: SQVTM, ANQGSEA. This CDR3 is CSVEWGGQGPGANVLTF.

The chain couples TRBV29-1 to TRBJ2-3; TCRdb proposes TRBD1, but this gene call is untestable without DNA. This CDR3 comprises 14 residues. Germline CDR1 reads SQVTM; CDR2 reads ANQGSEA. CDR3 loop: CSVAGASFTYTQYF.

The chain is built from TRBV7-6 and TRBJ2-3; lacking DNA, the TRBD2 call made by TCRdb goes unchecked. Germline loops: CDR1 SGHVS, CDR2 FNYEAQ. There are 18 residues in the CDR3. CDR3: CASSSPGLAEKWTDTQYF.

This chain joins TRBV3-1 and TRBJ2-3; there is no DNA to check the TCRdb D call of TRBD2. The CDR3 spans 19 residues. Germline CDR1 and CDR2: LGHDT and YNNKEL (reference sequence). This CDR3 is CASSQVQLAYHSSTDTQYF.